The clone carrying this T cell receptor (beta chain) has a handful of counts. What it binds is not known. Primers included in the PCR were 60 Vbeta and 13 Jbeta primers. Method: immunoSEQ multiplex PCR; TCRdb's copy keeps in-frame clones and lacks some. This sample has 150,000 to 200,000 clones, with about four fifths found just once. This CDR3 region has 12 residues. Germline V gives CDR1 MNHNS, CDR2 SASEGT. These data originate in a study of cytomegalovirus exposure and HLA in healthy donors. Points from the study as a whole: Using a false discovery rate of 0.05, a later analysis showed that 16,951 TCR beta sequences were associated with HLA alleles. Most of the TCR beta V segments (in an earlier analysis) were productive either about 87% or about 30% of the time.

Sequencing was carried out using PBMCs. This clonotype originated in a woman between 50 and 59 years old in good health and CMV-seronegative. V is TRBV6-1 and J is TRBJ2-7; 8 nucleotides align to TRBD1. The CDR3 sequence is CTTDRGSYEQYF. The CDR3 nucleotides are TGTACCACCGACAGGGGCTCCTACGAGCAGTACTTC.